This entry lists 25 T cell receptor beta chains sequenced from one sample in a study of cytomegalovirus exposure and HLA in healthy donors. With 60 Vbeta and 13 Jbeta primers, the PCR was carried out. Data came from immunoSEQ multiplex PCR; TCRdb stores just in-frame clones and leaves some out. The sample holds 150,000 or so clones; approximately 80% are singletons and the top ten take 9.5% to 15%. The sequenced material came from PBMCs. All receptors come from a man aged 25-45 years in good health and CMV-seropositive.

The chain uses TRBV7-3 and TRBJ2-7; a weak D match, TRBD2 (5 bases). Trimming shortened V by 0 bases and J by 1 base, and 7 bases separated the two germline ends. The CDR3 covers 14 residues. Germline lookup yields CDR1 SGHTA and CDR2 FQGTGA. The CDR3 protein is CASSLTPGSYEQYF. CDR3 DNA sequence: TGTGCCAGCAGCTTAACCCCGGGATCCTACGAGCAGTACTTC.

A word on this clone: One end of the junction is discordant with germline, which a read error may explain. This chain uses TRBV6-1 with TRBJ2-5; TRBD1 might be the D (6 bases). This CDR3 comprises 12 residues. CDR1 is MNHNS, CDR2 SASEGT, per germline. The DNA for the CDR3 is TGTGCCAGCGGGGGCATGGGTTTCGCGCACCACTTC. Protein: CASGGMGFAHHF.

This sequence joins TRBV11-2 and TRBJ2-2; tentatively, D is TRBD1 (6 bases). This CDR3 is built from 16 residues. V dropped 4 bases and J dropped 0 bases, with 12 bases sitting between them. CDR1 SGHAT and CDR2 FQNNGV come from the germline V gene. In DNA form, the CDR3 reads TGTGCCAGCAGCTGGACAGAGATCGCGAACACCGGGGAGCTGTTTTTT. Residues: CASSWTEIANTGELFF.

The chain joins TRBV30 to TRBJ2-5; a weak D match, TRBD2 (6 bases). The germline V gene encodes CDR1 GTSNPN and CDR2 SVGIG (reference sequence). Trimming took off 2 bases at V and 5 bases at J, with 15 bases between the two ends. This CDR3 spans 14 amino acids. The CDR3 DNA reads as TGTGCCTGGAGTTGGGGGGTAGTTGGTGAGACCCAGTACTTC. It translates to CAWSWGVVGETQYF.

This sequence joins TRBV25-1 and TRBJ2-7, with 15 bases identical to TRBD2. There are 16 residues in the CDR3. Germline CDR1 reads MGHDK; CDR2 reads SYGVNS. With 5 bases clipped from V and 3 bases from J, the junction kept 5 bases outside the gene matches. The CDR3: CASSPRTSGRGYEQYF. As DNA, the CDR3 is TGTGCCAGCAGTCCTCGGACTAGCGGGAGGGGCTACGAGCAGTACTTC.

The chain has TRBV5-5 and TRBJ1-4, with D maybe TRBD1 (5 bases). The CDR3 has 14 residues. Germline CDR1 reads SGHKS; CDR2 reads YYEKEE (reference sequence). V lost 1 base and J 8 bases, leaving 12 bases between the germline ends. The CDR3: CASSLSRGGEKLFF. The CDR3 DNA reads as TGTGCCAGCAGCTTGAGTAGGGGCGGCGAAAAACTGTTTTTT.

In DNA, the CDR3 is TGTGCCAGCAGTGCGGCAGGGTATGGCTACACCTTC. Its translation: CASSAAGYGYTF. The chain couples TRBV2 to TRBJ1-2, with D perhaps matching TRBD1 (5 bases). Trimming removed 4 bases from V and 5 bases from J, with 8 bases in between. This CDR3 is 12 amino acids long. Germline V gene lookup returns CDR1 SNHLY and CDR2 FYNNEI.

The chain is built from TRBV19 and TRBJ2-1; D possibly corresponds to TRBD2 (7 bases). Deletions cut 3 bases from V and 4 bases from J, with 13 bases between. The CDR3 extends over 15 amino acids. Germline V CDR1 and CDR2: LNHDA, SQIVND (reference sequence). The CDR3 sequence: CASSIEGGAYNEQFF. Written as DNA, the CDR3 is TGTGCCAGTAGTATCGAGGGGGGGGCTTACAATGAGCAGTTCTTC.

The rearrangement links TRBV5-4 to TRBJ2-1; D may be TRBD1 (7 bases). CDR1 SGHNT and CDR2 YYREEE come from the germline V gene (reference sequence). The CDR3 extends over 16 amino acids. Trimming cost V 3 bases and J 2 bases, with 15 bases left between them. CDR3 protein: CASSSGGTATYNEQFF. CDR3 bases: TGTGCCAGCAGCTCAGGCGGGACAGCTACCTACAATGAGCAGTTCTTC.

The chain combines TRBV5-6 with TRBJ1-3; TRBD1 aligns across 7 bases. The germline V gene encodes CDR1 SGHDT and CDR2 YYEEEE. The CDR3 has 16 residues. V was pared by 0 bases and J by 10 bases, with 13 bases of the junction left unmatched. The CDR3 DNA reads TGTGCCAGCAGCTTGGGCCTAGGGACAGTAGTTACGACCATATATTTT. Translated, it gives CASSLGLGTVVTTIYF.

The V call is TRBV7-9, the J call TRBJ2-1; 8 bases align to TRBD1. Germline CDR1 and CDR2: SEHNR and FQNEAQ (reference sequence). The CDR3 consists of 15 residues. Trimming removed 1 base from V and 10 bases from J; junction bases left unmatched: 9. CDR3 DNA sequence: TGTGCCAGCAGCTTAGGCAGGGGGCTGAGCCTCGAGCAGTTCTTC. Protein product: CASSLGRGLSLEQFF.

The chain links TRBV5-1 to TRBJ2-1; TRBD2 matches 16 bases. The CDR3 consists of 17 residues. The ends lost 3 bases at V and 7 bases at J; junction bases unmatched: 7. The germline CDR1 and CDR2 sequences are SGHRS and YFSETQ. The CDR3 protein is CASSSGTSGRASNEQFF. As DNA, the CDR3 is TGCGCCAGCAGCTCCGGGACTAGCGGGAGGGCAAGTAATGAGCAGTTCTTC.

The chain has TRBV9 and TRBJ1-1; TRBD1 might be the D (5 bases). The CDR3 is made up of 13 amino acids. Looked up from germline, CDR1 is SGDLS and CDR2 is YYNGEE. V gave up 4 bases and J gave up 10 bases, with 17 bases separating them. The CDR3 reads CASSPETGGGAFF. The CDR3 DNA is TGTGCCAGCAGCCCTGAGACCGGGGGTGGAGCTTTCTTT.

The rearrangement links TRBV11-2 to TRBJ2-7; TRBD2 might be the D (6 bases). V gave up 4 bases and J gave up 3 bases, with 13 bases separating them. CDR3 length: 14 residues. The germline V gene has CDR1 SGHAT and CDR2 FQNNGV. CDR3 in amino acids: CASSSGAGFYEQYF. DNA of the CDR3: TGTGCCAGCAGCTCTGGGGCGGGGTTCTACGAGCAGTACTTC.

In the case of this clone: At one end, the junction sequence differs from germline, possibly due to a read error. The chain joins TRBV7-9 to TRBJ1-2; the D is unclear. Looked up from germline, CDR1 is SEHNR and CDR2 is FQNEAQ (reference sequence). The CDR3 loop spans 15 amino acids. CDR3 sequence (DNA): TGTTCCAGCAGCTTACATCAAGAGCTCCACTATGGCTACACCTTC. Translated, it gives CSSSLHQELHYGYTF.

The rearrangement links TRBV6-5 to TRBJ2-7; 13 nucleotides line up with TRBD2. The V segment lost 0 bases and the J segment 6 bases; nucleotides outside the gene matches: 2. CDR3 size: 15 residues. Looked up from germline, CDR1 is MNHEY and CDR2 is SVGAGI. The CDR3 region is CASSYSGLAGTEQYF. The CDR3 region has the DNA TGTGCCAGCAGTTACTCGGGACTAGCGGGAACCGAGCAGTACTTC.

The V call is TRBV7-2, the J call TRBJ2-7; D gene unclear. The ends were cut back, 2 bases at V and 11 bases at J, with 16 bases in the middle. The CDR3 length is 13 residues. Germline loops: CDR1 SGHTA, CDR2 FQGNSA. CDR3: CASSLTPSREKYF. CDR3 DNA: TGTGCCAGCAGCTTAACTCCTTCCCGAGAAAAGTACTTC.

This clone turned up a few times. The rearrangement uses TRBV2 and TRBJ1-6; 9 positions agree with TRBD1. The V gene's germline CDR1 is SNHLY and CDR2 FYNNEI. The CDR3 totals 15 residues. Germline trimming cut 5 bases from V and 6 bases from J; bases unmatched to any gene: 5. CDR3 sequence (DNA): TGTGCCAGCAGTAAAATGACAGGGGGTAATTCACCCCTCCACTTT. Protein product: CASSKMTGGNSPLHF. The complete variable domain, with remaining parts taken from reference TRBV2 and TRBJ1-6, reads EPEVTQTPSHQVTQMGQEVILRCVPISNHLYFYWYRQILGQKVEFLVSFYNNEISEKSEIFDDQFSVERPDGSNFTLKIRSTKLEDSAMYFCASSKMTGGNSPLHFGNGTRLTVT.

The V and J genes are TRBV2 and TRBJ2-2; TRBD2 matches 13 bases. The J segment lost 7 bases and the V segment lost 4 bases, leaving 15 bases of the junction unmatched. CDR1 is SNHLY and CDR2 is FYNNEI in the germline V gene. This CDR3 has 19 residues. CDR3 in DNA: TGTGCCAGCAGTGGAAGTATTAGGACTAGCGGGAGTAGTGGCGGGGAGCTGTTTTTT. It yields the protein CASSGSIRTSGSSGGELFF.

The rearrangement links TRBV27 to TRBJ1-2, with 9 bases matching TRBD1. This CDR3 has 16 amino acids. The V gene end was trimmed by 6 bases and the J gene end by 4 bases; junction bases not matched to a gene: 12. Germline V CDR1 and CDR2: MNHEY, SMNVEV (reference sequence). The CDR3 loop reads CASSSPTRQGVYGYTF. CDR3 DNA sequence: TGTGCCAGCAGCTCCCCGACGAGACAGGGGGTCTATGGCTACACCTTC.

The CDR3 reads CASSLVSGGTGELFF. In nucleotides, the CDR3 is TGTGCCAGCAGCTTAGTGTCAGGGGGTACCGGGGAGCTGTTTTTT. This chain connects TRBV7-2 to TRBJ2-2; 7 bases map to TRBD1. Germline V gene data show CDR1 as SGHTA and CDR2 as FQGNSA. The length of the CDR3 is 15 residues. J was trimmed by 5 bases and V by 1 base; bases with no gene match: 4.

With respect to this clone: A read error may account for a junction end that differs from germline. The V and J genes are TRBV7-2 and TRBJ1-1; 9 bases agree with TRBD1. This CDR3 is built from 14 residues. Germline assignment: CDR1 SGHTA and CDR2 FQGNSA. DNA of the CDR3: TGTGCCAGCAGCTATGGACAGGGGAACACTGAAGTTTTCTTT. The encoded protein is CASSYGQGNTEVFF.

CDR3 loop: CASSLQTGSSNQPQHF. Here the CDR3 DNA reads TGTGCCAGCAGTTTACAGACAGGTTCGAGCAATCAGCCCCAGCATTTT. The gene calls are TRBV28 and TRBJ1-5; D possibly corresponds to TRBD1 (6 bases). With 2 bases removed from V and 1 base from J, the gap between germline ends came to 12 bases. Germline CDR1 and CDR2: MDHEN and SYDVKM. This CDR3 region has 16 residues.

The rearrangement joins TRBV29-1 to TRBJ2-7; 11 nucleotides line up with TRBD1. CDR3 length: 15 amino acids. Trimming at V came to 7 bases and at J to 0 bases, leaving 8 bases not matched to a gene. The germline gives CDR1 SQVTM, CDR2 ANQGSEA. The CDR3 spells CSAEVGTGGSYEQYF. The CDR3 DNA is TGCAGCGCTGAGGTTGGGACAGGGGGCTCCTACGAGCAGTACTTC.

Only a few counts were recorded for this clone. This rearrangement joins TRBV4-2 to TRBJ2-1, with D possibly matching TRBD1 (7 bases). CDR3 length equals 15 residues. Per germline, CDR1 LGHNA and CDR2 YNFKEQ. With 1 base removed from V and 1 base from J, the gap between germline ends came to 8 bases. The chain's CDR3 is CASSQAGGSYNEQFF. The CDR3 region has the DNA TGTGCCAGCAGCCAAGCAGGGGGGTCCTACAATGAGCAGTTCTTC.